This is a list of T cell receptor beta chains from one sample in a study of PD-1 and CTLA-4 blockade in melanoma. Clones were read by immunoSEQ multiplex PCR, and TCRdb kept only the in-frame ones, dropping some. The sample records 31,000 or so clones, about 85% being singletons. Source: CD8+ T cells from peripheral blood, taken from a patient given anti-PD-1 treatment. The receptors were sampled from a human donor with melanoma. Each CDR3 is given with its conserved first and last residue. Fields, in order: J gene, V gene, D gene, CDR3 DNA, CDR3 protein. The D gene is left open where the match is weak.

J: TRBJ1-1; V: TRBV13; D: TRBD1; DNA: TGTGCCAGCAGCCCCGGCAGGGGGCGTAAGGTCACTGAAGCTTTCTTT; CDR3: CASSPGRGRKVTEAFF
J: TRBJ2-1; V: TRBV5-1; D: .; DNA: TGCGCCCCCCGCAGCGGTGCGCAGCAGTTCTTC; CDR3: CAPRSGAQQFF
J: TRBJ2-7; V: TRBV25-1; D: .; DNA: TGTGCCAGCAGTGAACGGGTGGGGGCGCCCGACGAGCAGTACTTC; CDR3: CASSERVGAPDEQYF
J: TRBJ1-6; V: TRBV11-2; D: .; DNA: TGTGCCAGCAGCTTAGAGGCCGATTCACCCCTCCACTTT; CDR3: CASSLEADSPLHF
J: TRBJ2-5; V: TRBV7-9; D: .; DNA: TGTGCCAGCAGCCTAGTTATGGGAGAGACCCAGTACTTC; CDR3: CASSLVMGETQYF
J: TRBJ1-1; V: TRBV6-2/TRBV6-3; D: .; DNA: TGTGCCAGCAGTTACGACGACACTGAAGCTTTCTTT; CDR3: CASSYDDTEAFF
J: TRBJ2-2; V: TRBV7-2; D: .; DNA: TGTGCCAGCAGCTTAAGATGGGTCAGTAAGGCCGGGGAGCTGTTTTTT; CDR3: CASSLRWVSKAGELFF
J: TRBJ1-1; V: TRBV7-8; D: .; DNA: TGTGCCAGCAGCCTGCGCCCGGCCTACGAAGCTTTCTTT; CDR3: CASSLRPAYEAFF
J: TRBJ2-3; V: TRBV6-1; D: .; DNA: TGTGCCAGCATGCCGGGGACAGATACGCAGTATTTT; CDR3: CASMPGTDTQYF
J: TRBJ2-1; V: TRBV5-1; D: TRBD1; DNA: TGCGCCAGCCATCTTACCGGGACAGGGGTCAATGAGCAGTTCTTC; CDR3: CASHLTGTGVNEQFF
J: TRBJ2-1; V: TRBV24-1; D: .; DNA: TGTGCCACCAGTGATCGCTTCGGGGCCAGCTCCTACAATGAGCAGTTCTTC; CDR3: CATSDRFGASSYNEQFF
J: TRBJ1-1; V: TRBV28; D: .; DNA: TGTGCCAGCCTTGGGACTCCTACGGCAAACACTGAAGCTTTCTTT; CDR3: CASLGTPTANTEAFF